This entry lists 32 T cell receptor beta chains sequenced from one sample in a study of post-analysis software for immune sequencing data. Unique molecular identifiers were built into the TCR beta cDNA libraries. TCRdb reprocessed the PCR reads via MiXCR and lists one record per CDR3 protein. This table holds about 680,000 distinct CDR3 sequences, 59% found once. General observations from the study: Patients had higher frequencies than controls of a few TRBV segments, including TRBV5-6, TRBV5-1 and TRBV20-1.

These receptors have no known antigen. Sequenced sample: blood. The receptor source for this set is a girl aged 2-10 years with multiple sclerosis.

The chain's CDR3 is CASSPTGLSNQPQHF. The CDR3 coding sequence is TGTGCCAGCAGCCCGACAGGGCTTAGCAATCAGCCCCAGCATTTT. The chain employs TRBV7-2 and TRBJ1-5; 7 nucleotides line up with TRBD1. CDR1 and CDR2 (germline): SGHTA, FQGNSA. The CDR3 is 15 amino acids. V was pared by 5 bases and J by 0 bases, with 4 bases of the junction left unmatched.

A single count supports this clonotype. The rearrangement links TRBV29-1 to TRBJ2-3; weak D call: TRBD2 (6 bases). CDR3 length equals 14 residues. Between the trimmed V and J ends, which lost 4 bases and 1 base, there was a span of 12 bases. Per the germline V gene, CDR1 is SQVTM and CDR2 is ANQGSEA. CDR3 nucleotide sequence: TGCAGCGTTGTAGTAGGGACTGGCACAGATACGCAGTATTTT. This codes for CSVVVGTGTDTQYF.

This chain links TRBV10-3 with TRBJ2-5, with 9 bases fitting TRBD2. The CDR3 runs 11 residues. Per germline, CDR1 ENHRY and CDR2 SYGVKD. The J segment lost 13 bases and the V segment lost 2 bases, leaving 2 bases of the junction unmatched. As DNA, the CDR3 is TGTGCCATCAGTGAGACGGGACTAGCGTACTTC. Amino acids: CAISETGLAYF.

The chain couples TRBV20-1 to TRBJ2-3; unclear D gene. This CDR3 has 12 residues. Trimming stripped 3 bases from V and 3 bases from J, with 7 bases between. Looked up from germline, CDR1 is DFQATT and CDR2 is SNEGSKA (reference sequence). CDR3 sequence (DNA): TGCAGTGCTAGTCGACGGACAGATACGCAGTATTTT. Its translation is CSASRRTDTQYF.

The chain combines TRBV6-5 with TRBJ1-1; D gene uncertain. Germline V gene lookup returns CDR1 MNHEY and CDR2 SVGAGI. CDR3 length: 14 residues. V gave up 0 bases and J gave up 6 bases, with 11 bases separating them. In DNA, the CDR3 is TGTGCCAGCAGTTACTCGAACTTGGACGCTGAAGCTTTCTTT. Protein product: CASSYSNLDAEAFF.

The rearrangement links TRBV7-2 to TRBJ1-2; TRBD1 might be the D (6 bases). The CDR3 spans 15 residues. V was trimmed by 1 base and J by 4 bases, leaving 13 bases between them. Germline V CDR1 and CDR2: SGHTA, FQGNSA. CDR3 sequence reads: CASSLGVGAGYGYTF. Here the CDR3 DNA reads TGTGCCAGCAGCTTAGGGGTGGGGGCTGGCTATGGCTACACCTTC.

The gene calls are TRBV20-1 and TRBJ1-2; 9 bases are a match to TRBD1. There are 15 residues in the CDR3. With 3 bases clipped from V and 7 bases from J, the junction kept 12 bases outside the gene matches. Germline V gene lookup returns CDR1 DFQATT and CDR2 SNEGSKA (reference sequence). The DNA of the CDR3 is TGCAGTGCTAGGGAGGTTGGGACAGGGATCGGTGGCTACACCTTC. It specifies CSAREVGTGIGGYTF.

The V gene is TRBV20-1, the J gene TRBJ2-5; D is perhaps TRBD1 (6 bases). Germline CDR1 is DFQATT and CDR2 is SNEGSKA (reference sequence). There are 15 residues in the CDR3. Trimming shortened V by 6 bases and J by 2 bases, and 19 bases separated the two germline ends. CDR3 bases: TGCAGTGCCTACCAGCAGGGGCAGGGGCAAGAGACCCAGTACTTC. Amino acid sequence: CSAYQQGQGQETQYF.

On this clonotype: At one end, the junction sequence differs from germline, possibly due to a read error. The chain is built from TRBV5-1 and TRBJ2-5; the D is unclear. The CDR3 sequence is 12 residues long. Germline V gives CDR1 SGHRS, CDR2 YFSETQ. The CDR3 here is CTSSSRQETQYF. CDR3 bases: TGCACCAGCAGCTCACGACAAGAGACCCAGTACTTC. The full variable domain, completed using reference TRBV5-1 and TRBJ2-5, is KAGVTQTPRYLIKTRGQQVTLSCSPISGHRSVSWYQQTPGQGLQFLFEYFSETQRNKGNFPGRFSGRQFSNSRSEMNVSTLELGDSALYLCTSSSRQETQYFGPGTRLLVL.

The chain joins TRBV20-1 to TRBJ2-7; 8 bases map to TRBD1. The J call may be incorrect, as the DNA end agrees better with TRBJ2-5. Germline V CDR1 and CDR2: DFQATT, SNEGSKA (reference sequence). CDR3 length equals 16 residues. CDR3 sequence reads: CSAPAGGTGIPETQYF. DNA for the CDR3: TGCAGTGCTCCTGCTGGGGGGACAGGTATCCCAGAGACCCAGTACTTC.

The chain uses TRBV7-9 and TRBJ2-3, with a weak D call TRBD2 (6 bases). The V gene lost 5 bases and the J gene lost 2 bases, with 17 bases spanning the gap. Germline loops: CDR1 SEHNR, CDR2 FQNEAQ (reference sequence). CDR3 length: 16 amino acids. CDR3 loop: CASSAGWDFYTDTQYF. The CDR3 DNA reads TGTGCCAGCAGCGCAGGGTGGGACTTCTACACAGATACGCAGTATTTT.

This clonotype was seen only a few times. CDR3 residues: CSARGGLGNSPLHF. The CDR3 region has the DNA TGCAGTGCTAGGGGGGGACTGGGTAATTCACCCCTCCACTTT. V is TRBV20-1 and J is TRBJ1-6, with a tentative D call TRBD1 (5 bases). Germline V gene lookup returns CDR1 DFQATT and CDR2 SNEGSKA (reference sequence). The CDR3 contains 14 residues. V was shortened by 3 bases and J by 6 bases, with 12 bases between the two germline ends.

This clonotype was observed a handful of times. The chain carries TRBV20-1 and TRBJ1-5, with TRBD1 matching 8 bases. With V trimmed by 1 base and J by 6 bases, 5 bases remained unmatched. Germline CDR1 is DFQATT and CDR2 is SNEGSKA (reference sequence). This CDR3 has 14 amino acids. The CDR3 spells CSARGRGQGQPQHF. CDR3 nucleotide sequence: TGCAGTGCTAGAGGCAGGGGGCAAGGTCAGCCCCAGCATTTT.

The rearrangement links TRBV20-1 to TRBJ2-7, with TRBD1 matching over 10 bases. J lost 5 bases, V lost 5 bases, and 6 bases had no gene match. Germline V gives CDR1 DFQATT, CDR2 SNEGSKA (reference sequence). CDR3 length: 13 amino acids. This chain's CDR3 is CSAGRDRGDEQYF. The CDR3 DNA follows: TGCAGTGCTGGGCGGGACAGGGGCGACGAGCAGTACTTC.

This chain connects TRBV7-8 to TRBJ2-5; 14 bases align to TRBD2. The J call is doubtful: the DNA matches TRBJ2-7 better. CDR3 length: 18 amino acids. Germline values: CDR1 SGHVS, CDR2 FQNEAQ. The CDR3 DNA is TGTGCCAGCAGCACGGGACTAGCGGGAGCAAGTATCTCCTACGAGCAGTACTTC. Translated, it gives CASSTGLAGASISYEQYF.

A remark on this clonotype: A read error may account for a junction end that differs from germline. The gene calls are TRBV12-3 or TRBV12-4 and TRBJ1-5; D possibly corresponds to TRBD1 (5 bases). There are 14 residues in the CDR3. The CDR3 bases are TGTGCCGGCAGTTCAAGGGACGGGTATCAGCCCCAGCATTTT. It encodes CAGSSRDGYQPQHF.

The chain is built from TRBV6-5 and TRBJ2-4; D unresolved. Germline V gives CDR1 MNHEY, CDR2 SVGAGI. V was trimmed by 5 bases and J by 7 bases, leaving 18 bases between them. The CDR3 spans 15 residues. CDR3 coding DNA: TGTGCCAGCAGTCGATCGGTGGGTCCCGGGAACATTCAGTACTTC. Amino acid sequence: CASSRSVGPGNIQYF.

The chain carries TRBV9 and TRBJ2-6, with D hard to call. V was cut by 4 bases and J by 0 bases, with 8 bases left in between. The V gene's germline CDR1 is SGDLS and CDR2 YYNGEE. This CDR3 region has 15 residues. CDR3 sequence reads: CASSPLTSGANVLTF. CDR3 bases: TGTGCCAGCAGCCCCTTGACCTCTGGGGCCAACGTCCTGACTTTC. Filled out from reference TRBV9 and TRBJ2-6, the complete variable domain reads DSGVTQTPKHLITATGQRVTLRCSPRSGDLSVYWYQQSLDQGLQFLIQYYNGEERAKGNILERFSAQQFPDLHSELNLSSLELGDSALYFCASSPLTSGANVLTFGAGSRLTVL.

In this sample, this clonotype turned up once. The rearrangement joins TRBV11-2 to TRBJ2-7; no clear D. The V end lost 4 bases, the J end lost 0 bases, and 10 bases lay between the germline ends. This CDR3 has 14 amino acids. In germline, CDR1 is SGHAT, CDR2 FQNNGV. The CDR3 nucleotides read TGTGCCAGCAGCTACTTGGGATACTCCTACGAGCAGTACTTC. Protein sequence: CASSYLGYSYEQYF. The variable domain in full, completed from reference TRBV11-2 and TRBJ2-7, reads EAGVAQSPRYKIIEKRQSVAFWCNPISGHATLYWYQQILGQGPKLLIQFQNNGVVDDSQLPKDRFSAERLKGVDSTLKIQPAKLEDSAVYLCASSYLGYSYEQYFGPGTRLTVT.

The chain recombines TRBV7-2 with TRBJ2-5; D perhaps matches TRBD1 (6 bases). There are 16 residues in the CDR3. Germline CDR1 is SGHTA and CDR2 is FQGNSA. V was trimmed by 5 bases and J by 4 bases, leaving 20 bases between them. The CDR3 bases are TGTGCCAGCAGCCGAACTTTAGTAAACAGGGTAGAGACCCAGTACTTC. As protein: CASSRTLVNRVETQYF.

This chain joins TRBV5-5 and TRBJ2-1; possibly TRBD1 for D (5 bases). The ends were cut back, 2 bases at V and 2 bases at J, with 11 bases in the middle. The CDR3 contains 15 residues. CDR1 is SGHKS, CDR2 YYEKEE, per germline (reference sequence). For the CDR3, the DNA is TGTGCCAGCAGCTTCGGGTCAGGGCCCTACAATGAGCAGTTCTTC. It translates to CASSFGSGPYNEQFF.

This clonotype was seen only a few times. V usage is TRBV6-2 or TRBV6-3 and J usage is TRBJ2-3; no clear D gene. Trimming stripped 10 bases from V and 4 bases from J, with 12 bases between. The CDR3 is 12 amino acids. Per the germline V gene, CDR1 is MNHEY and CDR2 is SVGEGT. The CDR3 DNA sequence: TGTGCCACCCAGCGTTTAGCAGATACGCAGTATTTT. Translated, it gives CATQRLADTQYF.

This clonotype was observed a handful of times. The chain has TRBV5-6 and TRBJ1-2; D uncertain. The CDR3 has 14 residues. Trimming removed 0 bases at V and 7 bases at J, with 13 bases between. The germline gives CDR1 SGHDT, CDR2 YYEEEE. The CDR3 DNA sequence: TGTGCCAGCAGCTTGGCCGGTGAGCTTCTTGGCTACACCTTC. Its protein product is CASSLAGELLGYTF.

The genes are TRBV5-1 and TRBJ2-3; 7 bases agree with TRBD1. V lost 0 bases, J lost 0 bases, and 7 bases stayed unmatched. Per the germline V gene, CDR1 is SGHRS and CDR2 is YFSETQ. The CDR3 length is 17 residues. Written as DNA, the CDR3 is TGCGCCAGCAGCTTGGATTATGACAGGGCTAGCACAGATACGCAGTATTTT. Amino acid sequence: CASSLDYDRASTDTQYF.

The chain combines TRBV29-1 with TRBJ1-2; D is ambiguous. CDR1 is SQVTM and CDR2 is ANQGSEA in the germline V gene. CDR3 length: 14 amino acids. V dropped 5 bases and J dropped 0 bases, with 13 bases sitting between them. Here the CDR3 reads CSVIDNPPNYGYTF. CDR3 coding DNA: TGCAGCGTTATCGACAACCCGCCTAACTATGGCTACACCTTC.

The genes are TRBV20-1 and TRBJ2-1, with 10 bases fitting TRBD2. J lost 10 bases, V lost 5 bases, and 14 bases had no gene match. Germline V lookup: CDR1 DFQATT, CDR2 SNEGSKA (reference sequence). This CDR3 contains 15 residues. The CDR3 sequence: CSAREREGSGAEQFF. In DNA form, the CDR3 reads TGCAGTGCTCGGGAGCGGGAGGGCTCAGGGGCCGAGCAGTTCTTC.

The gene calls are TRBV5-1 and TRBJ2-1, with TRBD2 identical over 12 bases. V lost 4 bases and J lost 0; bases outside the gene matches: 11. CDR3 length: 19 amino acids. CDR1 is SGHRS and CDR2 is YFSETQ in the germline V gene. The CDR3 region has the DNA TGCGCCAGCAGCCCCGGGACTAGCGGGTTTAAAGGCTCCTACAATGAGCAGTTCTTC. Its protein is CASSPGTSGFKGSYNEQFF.

V usage is TRBV20-1 and J usage is TRBJ2-1, with a possible D match to TRBD2 (7 bases). The V end lost 0 bases, the J end lost 5 bases, and 20 bases lay between the germline ends. Germline CDR1 and CDR2: DFQATT and SNEGSKA (reference sequence). The CDR3 covers 17 residues. CDR3 region: CSARDRRGLAEHNEQFF. The CDR3 nucleotides are TGCAGTGCTAGAGATCGACGGGGGCTAGCGGAGCACAATGAGCAGTTCTTC.

V usage is TRBV7-3 and J usage is TRBJ2-7; 7 bases match TRBD1. This CDR3 spans 13 amino acids. The J segment lost 5 bases and the V segment lost 3 bases, leaving 4 bases of the junction unmatched. Germline CDR1 is SGHTA and CDR2 is FQGTGA. Here the CDR3 reads CASSLTGSHEQYF. The CDR3 DNA reads TGTGCCAGCAGCTTGACAGGGTCCCACGAGCAGTACTTC.

The chain employs TRBV7-6 and TRBJ1-5, with unresolved D. The germline gives CDR1 SGHVS, CDR2 FNYEAQ. The CDR3 has 15 residues. Trimming pared 4 bases from V and 3 bases from J, leaving 13 bases between. CDR3 region: CASSSYTEPNQPQHF. The CDR3 DNA reads as TGTGCCAGCAGCTCCTACACGGAACCCAATCAGCCCCAGCATTTT.

This clonotype was recorded a few times. The chain employs TRBV6-5 and TRBJ1-1; D gene ambiguous. This CDR3 is built from 12 residues. Per the germline V gene, CDR1 is MNHEY and CDR2 is SVGAGI. Trimming removed 0 bases from V and 7 bases from J, with 6 bases in between. The CDR3 coding sequence is TGTGCCAGCAGTTACTCGGGGAATGAAGCTTTCTTT. It yields the protein CASSYSGNEAFF.

CDR3 in amino acids: CASRISSYGFEQFF. For the CDR3, the DNA is TGTGCCAGCAGGATTTCCAGTTATGGGTTTGAGCAGTTCTTC. J is TRBJ2-1 and V is TRBV27; D ambiguous. Trimming took 6 bases from V and 9 from J, leaving 18 bases between them. Germline V lookup: CDR1 MNHEY, CDR2 SMNVEV (reference sequence). The CDR3 runs to 14 residues.